One and the same sample provided the 21 T cell receptor beta chains below, sequenced in a study of blood T cells in healthy people across ages. The second PCR ran about 6 to 12 cycles with a sample-barcoded 5' primer and J-beta primers. TCRdb re-analysed the 5' RACE reads in MiXCR, keeping a single row per CDR3 protein. The repertoire holds 650,000 to 700,000 distinct CDR3 sequences, with approximately 52% as singletons. Sequenced: blood. The receptors shown here come from an elderly woman in good health.

The chain combines TRBV27 with TRBJ2-3; D call uncertain. The CDR3 has 13 amino acids. V lost 6 bases to trimming and J lost 0 bases, with 7 bases between them. Germline V lookup: CDR1 MNHEY, CDR2 SMNVEV (reference sequence). The CDR3, as DNA: TGTGCCAGCAGACAGACTAGCACAGATACGCAGTATTTT. Protein product: CASRQTSTDTQYF.

This clonotype was counted many times. The chain uses TRBV12-3 or TRBV12-4 and TRBJ2-3, with 8 bases matching TRBD1. The CDR3 sequence is 15 residues long. V dropped 6 bases and J dropped 2; count of bases not matched to a gene: 7. The CDR3: CASSQTGASTDTQYF. In DNA form, the CDR3 reads TGTGCCAGCAGCCAGACAGGGGCCTCCACAGATACGCAGTATTTT.

Note on this clonotype: This may come from a read error, since a much larger clone is one base off. V and J are TRBV9 and TRBJ2-7, with D tentatively TRBD2 (5 bases). Trimming pared 0 bases from V and 7 bases from J, leaving 17 bases between. The CDR3 has 15 amino acids. Per the germline V gene, CDR1 is SGDLS and CDR2 is YYNGEE. Here the CDR3 reads CASSVGGGGLGEQYF. In DNA, the CDR3 is TGTGCCAGCAGCGTAGGCGGTGGAGGACTGGGGGAGCAGTACTTC.

For this clonotype: A much more abundant neighbour one base away suggests this may be a read error. The chain is built from TRBV27 and TRBJ1-2, with D possibly TRBD1 on 6 matching bases. The CDR3 is 16 residues long. V lost 3 bases and J 4 bases, leaving 18 bases between the germline ends. Looked up from germline, CDR1 is MNHEY and CDR2 is SMNVEV (reference sequence). The CDR3 DNA is TGTGCCAGCAGTTTGGGGGGCAGGGTCAGCTTCTATGGCTACACCTTC. Its translation: CASSLGGRVSFYGYTF.

This sequence joins TRBV25-1 and TRBJ2-7; D unresolved. Germline CDR1 is MGHDK and CDR2 is SYGVNS. This CDR3 contains 12 residues. V lost 3 bases and J lost 3, with 6 bases in between. This chain's CDR3 is CASSDRYYEQYF. CDR3 bases: TGTGCCAGCAGTGATCGATACTACGAGCAGTACTTC.

The rearrangement uses TRBV7-9 and TRBJ2-6; D is ambiguous. This CDR3 spans 11 amino acids. The germline gives CDR1 SEHNR, CDR2 FQNEAQ (reference sequence). This chain's CDR3 is CGGSGANVLTF. The CDR3 bases are TGTGGGGGTTCCGGGGCCAACGTCCTGACTTTC.

As concerns this clonotype: Given a much more abundant clone one base away, this may be a read error. The V gene is TRBV5-1, the J gene TRBJ2-1, with TRBD2 identical over 8 bases. The CDR3 spans 18 residues. Germline lookup yields CDR1 SGHRS and CDR2 YFSETQ. The CDR3 DNA reads as TGCGCCAGCAGTCTTTACCCCGGGGGGGTGAGCTCCTACAATAAGCAGTTCTTC. It yields the protein CASSLYPGGVSSYNKQFF.

This clonotype was seen repeatedly, ten times or more. The chain couples TRBV15 to TRBJ2-3, with 9 bases fitting TRBD2. This CDR3 spans 12 amino acids. The V and J ends lost 8 bases and 3 bases, in that order; junction bases with no gene match: 0. Germline lookup yields CDR1 LNHNV and CDR2 YYDKDF (reference sequence). The CDR3 coding sequence is TGTGCCACCGGACTAGCGACAGATACGCAGTATTTT. Translation gives CATGLATDTQYF. Using reference TRBV15 and TRBJ2-3 for the parts outside the CDR3, the full variable domain is DAMVIQNPRYQVTQFGKPVTLSCSQTLNHNVMYWYQQKSSQAPKLLFHYYDKDFNNEADTPDNFQSRRPNTSFCFLDIRSPGLGDTAMYLCATGLATDTQYFGPGTRLTVL.

This clonotype was recorded a few times. The genes are TRBV24-1 and TRBJ2-3, with no clear D. Germline V CDR1 and CDR2: KGHDR, SFDVKD. The CDR3 loop spans 13 amino acids. V lost 9 bases, J lost 2 bases, and 11 bases lay in between. CDR3 protein: CATAARNTDTQYF. In DNA, the CDR3 is TGTGCCACCGCGGCACGGAACACAGATACGCAGTATTTT.

The table lists this clonotype with many counts. The rearrangement links TRBV2 to TRBJ2-1; D not resolved. The CDR3 is made up of 13 amino acids. CDR1 is SNHLY, CDR2 FYNNEI, per germline. Trimming stripped 5 bases from V and 3 bases from J, with 8 bases between. In nucleotides, the CDR3 is TGTGCCAGCAGTAAAACAGACTACAATGAGCAGTTCTTC. The encoded protein is CASSKTDYNEQFF.

This clonotype came up many times. The CDR3 bases are TGTGCCAGCACTCTGGATCGGGTGACTAGCACAGATACGCAGTATTTT. This sequence encodes CASTLDRVTSTDTQYF. The chain employs TRBV7-9 and TRBJ2-3, with D uncertain. Germline V lookup: CDR1 SEHNR, CDR2 FQNEAQ (reference sequence). The CDR3 loop spans 16 amino acids. V was trimmed by 7 bases and J by 0 bases, leaving 17 bases between them.

The CDR3 DNA reads TGTGCCAGCAGCGTACATGGAAGGGGGGGGACAGGGCAAGAGACCCAGTACTTC. Protein product: CASSVHGRGGTGQETQYF. The J gene is TRBJ2-5, the V gene TRBV9, with TRBD1 identical over 9 bases. J gave up 2 bases and V 1 base, and 12 bases lay outside the gene matches. Germline V gene sequence: CDR1 SGDLS, CDR2 YYNGEE. CDR3 length equals 18 residues.

This clonotype occurred many times. The chain is built from TRBV5-1 and TRBJ1-1, with no clear D. The V gene lost 4 bases and the J gene lost 0 bases, with 13 bases spanning the gap. The CDR3 contains 15 residues. CDR1 and CDR2 (germline): SGHRS, YFSETQ. The CDR3 here is CASSGLGKVNTEAFF. The CDR3, as DNA: TGCGCCAGCAGCGGGTTGGGGAAGGTGAACACTGAAGCTTTCTTT.

In DNA, the CDR3 is TGTGCCAGCAGTTCGGACGGGTCTCGGGAGCAGTACTTC. Its translation is CASSSDGSREQYF. This chain connects TRBV28 to TRBJ2-7, with D unresolved. Between the trimmed V and J ends, which lost 4 bases and 7 bases, there was a span of 14 bases. Germline values: CDR1 MDHEN, CDR2 SYDVKM. This CDR3 spans 13 amino acids.

The chain recombines TRBV7-2 with TRBJ2-2; 11 nucleotides line up with TRBD2. The CDR3 has 15 residues. The V and J ends lost 3 bases and 7 bases, in that order; junction bases with no gene match: 4. Per germline, CDR1 SGHTA and CDR2 FQGNSA. CDR3 sequence reads: CASSFSGGADGELFF. CDR3 bases: TGTGCCAGCAGCTTTAGCGGGGGGGCCGACGGGGAGCTGTTTTTT.

The CDR3 is CASRTTGLGELFF. In DNA form, the CDR3 reads TGTGCCAGCAGAACTACAGGGCTCGGGGAGCTGTTTTTT. This chain links TRBV7-9 with TRBJ2-2; perhaps TRBD1 as D (6 bases). CDR1 is SEHNR, CDR2 FQNEAQ, per germline (reference sequence). The V end lost 6 bases, the J end lost 7 bases, and 12 bases lay between the germline ends. CDR3 size: 13 residues.

Comment on this clonotype: One end of the junction varies from germline; a read error may be responsible. The chain carries TRBV28 and TRBJ2-6, with TRBD1 matching 7 bases. This CDR3 region has 17 residues. From germline, CDR1 is MDHEN and CDR2 SYDVKM. In nucleotides, the CDR3 is TGTGCCAGCACCTCCGGGACAGTCGTCTCTGAGGCCAACGTCCTGACTTTC. Residues: CASTSGTVVSEANVLTF.

This clonotype was counted many times. The chain combines TRBV20-1 with TRBJ2-3; 8 bases align to TRBD1. The CDR3 consists of 15 residues. The V and J ends lost 4 bases and 3 bases, in that order; junction bases with no gene match: 9. Germline lookup yields CDR1 DFQATT and CDR2 SNEGSKA (reference sequence). The CDR3 region has the DNA TGCAGTGCTAACCCCGCAGGGGGCGGAACAGATACGCAGTATTTT. This gives the protein CSANPAGGGTDTQYF.

This clonotype has a count of ten or more. The chain's CDR3 is CASRKAEFSYNEQFF. CDR3 bases: TGTGCCAGCAGGAAGGCGGAATTCTCCTACAATGAGCAGTTCTTC. The V call is TRBV2, the J call TRBJ2-1; no clear D. The CDR3 contains 15 residues. CDR1 is SNHLY, CDR2 FYNNEI, per germline. Trimming pared 6 bases from V and 0 bases from J, leaving 12 bases between.

This clonotype was found a few times. The rearrangement uses TRBV30 and TRBJ1-1; 8 nucleotides line up with TRBD1. The V segment lost 2 bases and the J segment 4 bases; nucleotides outside the gene matches: 9. The length of the CDR3 is 15 residues. CDR1 and CDR2 (germline): GTSNPN, SVGIG (reference sequence). CDR3 region: CAWSRGQGRGTEAFF. CDR3 nucleotides: TGTGCCTGGAGTCGTGGACAGGGAAGAGGCACTGAAGCTTTCTTT.

V is TRBV7-2 and J is TRBJ2-1; 7 positions match TRBD1. Germline V gives CDR1 SGHTA, CDR2 FQGNSA. Losses at the gene ends were 1 base for V and 5 bases for J; bases not matched to a gene: 5. This CDR3 contains 15 residues. The CDR3 DNA sequence: TGTGCCAGCAGCTTAGAGCCAGGGGGAAACAATGAGCAGTTCTTC. Its translation: CASSLEPGGNNEQFF.